This TCR beta chain was captured by sequencing in a study of shared clonotypes between healthy human individuals. Study findings and constraints: With several donors compared, around 5% of naive CD4 clonotypes were shared. Memory subsets had estimated richness that was generally smaller than that of naive subsets.

Positively selected for CCR7, the CD45RO-negative cells used as naive CD8 cells excluded terminally differentiated effector memory CD45RA+ cells. The CDR3 consists of 13 residues. Looked up from germline, CDR1 is PRHDT and CDR2 is FYEKMQ (reference sequence). Trimming took off 1 base at V and 2 bases at J, with 6 bases between the two ends. With regard to this clone: Its specificity is not known. The sample contains more than one DNA sequence encoding this CDR3.

The data were produced by immunoSEQ multiplex PCR, yet TCRdb's version contains in-frame clones alone and is incomplete. The sample records over 2 million clones, roughly 95% being singletons. The chain combines TRBV13 with TRBJ2-7; no definite D call. The specimen sequenced was naive CD8+ T cells sorted from blood. This receptor was obtained from a young man in good health. The CDR3 here is CASSLAETYEQYF. The DNA for the CDR3 is TGTGCCAGCAGCTTAGCCGAAACCTACGAGCAGTACTTC.